This record covers a single T cell receptor beta chain. V lost 2 bases and J lost 4, with 12 bases in between. Germline loops: CDR1 MNHNS, CDR2 SASEGT. The CDR3 loop spans 16 amino acids. This sample is part of a study of OX40 agonist ivuxolimab in advanced cancers. Repertoires were generated with immunoSEQ multiplex PCR, while TCRdb's copy carries only in-frame clones and drops some. The profile shows roughly 92,000 clones, approximately 84% of them singletons. The starting material was CD4+ or CD8+ T cells sorted from blood, obtained in a trial of the OX40 agonist ivuxolimab. The sequence derives from an adult with an advanced solid tumor such as melanoma, head and neck, liver or kidney cancer. The chain has TRBV6-1 and TRBJ2-6; weak D call: TRBD1 (5 bases). The CDR3 region is CASSERGRAGANVLTF. The CDR3 bases are TGTGCCAGCAGTGAAAGGGGCAGGGCCGGGGCCAACGTCCTGACTTTC.